Below, 9 T cell receptor beta chains from the same sample are listed, as sequenced in a study of vaccination and CD4 T cells after COVID-19. No antigen is known for these receptors. Treatment defined: approximately 9-day PBMC culture with coronavirus spike peptide pools or control peptides (ViraFEST assay). CD4+ T cells that had been cultured provided DNA sequenced with the Oncomine TCR Beta short-read assay. Using its own MiXCR run on the PCR reads, TCRdb lists one record per CDR3 protein. Among about 12,000 distinct CDR3 sequences, roughly 48% were seen once, and the ten largest hold about a fifth. Sequencing was done on a sample of CD4+ T cells from blood, cultured in vitro. These receptors originate from a human donor who had recovered from COVID-19.

This clonotype was seen only a few times. J is TRBJ2-5 and V is TRBV19, with 7 positions matching TRBD1. Unmatched junction bases numbered 10, after V lost 5 bases and J lost 7 bases. CDR1 is LNHDA and CDR2 is SQIVND in the germline V gene (reference sequence). CDR3 length equals 14 residues. CDR3 loop: CASSSRDRLWTQYF. The CDR3, as DNA: TGTGCCAGTAGTTCCCGGGACAGACTTTGGACCCAGTACTTC. The entire variable domain, with the rest obtained from reference TRBV19 and TRBJ2-5, is as follows: DGGITQSPKYLFRKEGQNVTLSCEQNLNHDAMYWYRQDPGQGLRLIYYSQIVNDFQKGDIAEGYSVSREKKESFPLTVTSAQKNPTAFYLCASSSRDRLWTQYFGPGTRLLVL.

This chain uses TRBV20-1 with TRBJ2-5; possibly TRBD2 for D (7 bases). This CDR3 spans 14 amino acids. V was cut by 3 bases and J by 7 bases, with 18 bases left in between. Germline assignment: CDR1 DFQATT and CDR2 SNEGSKA (reference sequence). The CDR3 DNA follows: TGCAGTGCTAGTAAAGGGGGGGCTGGATTGACCCAGTACTTC. The encoded protein is CSASKGGAGLTQYF.

This chain uses TRBV6-1 with TRBJ2-2, with 13 bases identical to TRBD2. V was clipped by 6 bases and J by 4 bases; unmatched bases: 5. CDR1 is MNHNS and CDR2 is SASEGT in the germline V gene. There are 16 residues in the CDR3. The CDR3 bases are TGTGCCAGCAGCACTGGACTAGCGGGAGTCACCGGGGAGCTGTTTTTT. Protein sequence: CASSTGLAGVTGELFF.

The rearrangement links TRBV7-9 to TRBJ2-3; the D gene could be TRBD1 or TRBD2 (5 bases each). With 1 base removed from V and 1 base from J, the gap between germline ends came to 9 bases. In germline, CDR1 is SEHNR, CDR2 FQNEAQ (reference sequence). This CDR3 spans 15 amino acids. CDR3 protein: CASSLGDGRTDTQYF. The CDR3 DNA reads TGTGCCAGCAGCTTAGGGGACGGCCGCACAGATACGCAGTATTTT.

V is TRBV6-1 and J is TRBJ1-5; D may be TRBD1 (6 bases). CDR1 MNHNS and CDR2 SASEGT come from the germline V gene. CDR3 length: 16 amino acids. V dropped 5 bases and J dropped 2 bases, with 16 bases sitting between them. Written as DNA, the CDR3 is TGTGCCAGCAGTCCGATGGGGGGGCTAGGCAATCAGCCCCAGCATTTT. Residues: CASSPMGGLGNQPQHF.

The V call is TRBV7-6, the J call TRBJ2-2, with D perhaps TRBD1 or TRBD2 (5 bases each). The CDR3 consists of 13 residues. Germline V gene lookup returns CDR1 SGHVS and CDR2 FNYEAQ. The ends were cut back, 3 bases at V and 5 bases at J, with 7 bases in the middle. The CDR3 DNA is TGTGCCAGCAGCTTCGGGACGACCGGGGAGCTGTTTTTT. This translates into CASSFGTTGELFF.

The chain has TRBV6-1 and TRBJ2-2, with 8 bases matching TRBD2. The CDR3 spans 20 residues. Trimming cost V 5 bases and J 1 base; bases outside gene matches: 18. Germline lookup yields CDR1 MNHNS and CDR2 SASEGT. For the CDR3, the DNA is TGTGCCAGCAGTCAGAAACTCCCAGGGGAAGCGGGAGTGAACACCGGGGAGCTGTTTTTT. Amino acid sequence: CASSQKLPGEAGVNTGELFF.

CDR3 in amino acids: CATSRVRTGNRGYTF. In DNA, the CDR3 is TGTGCCACCAGCAGAGTTCGGACGGGAAACAGAGGCTACACCTTC. The V and J genes are TRBV15 and TRBJ1-2; D call uncertain. V was trimmed by 1 base and J by 8 bases, leaving 17 bases between them. In germline, CDR1 is LNHNV, CDR2 YYDKDF (reference sequence). The CDR3 extends over 15 amino acids. The whole variable domain, filled in from reference TRBV15 and TRBJ1-2, reads DAMVIQNPRYQVTQFGKPVTLSCSQTLNHNVMYWYQQKSSQAPKLLFHYYDKDFNNEADTPDNFQSRRPNTSFCFLDIRSPGLGDTAMYLCATSRVRTGNRGYTFGSGTRLTVV.

The V call is TRBV30, the J call TRBJ2-7; 9 bases are a match to TRBD2. Germline V gene lookup returns CDR1 GTSNPN and CDR2 SVGIG (reference sequence). J lost 3 bases, V lost 0 bases, and 6 bases had no gene match. The CDR3 length is 15 residues. This CDR3 reads CAWSVQGLAYYEQYF. The CDR3 DNA follows: TGTGCCTGGAGTGTCCAGGGACTAGCTTACTACGAGCAGTACTTC.